This TCR beta chain is drawn from a study of cytomegalovirus exposure and HLA in healthy donors (dated by TCRdb to 2015 to 2018). Looking at the study overall: The 666 repertoires of the first cohort and the roughly 120 validation repertoires were produced on the same platform, according to a later analysis. In addition to the first cohort of 500 to 850 subjects, a separate validation cohort of approximately 130 different subjects was used. The study aimed to test whether cataloging public T cell receptors could reveal signatures of past pathogen exposure. The study combined high-throughput TCR immunosequencing, statistical association of individual TCRs with disease status, and machine learning to predict cytomegalovirus infection status.

The CDR3 contains 18 residues, cysteine and phenylalanine counted. The retained sequence is limited to the CDR3, 54 bases, with the frame set at the first base. V trim: 0 bases; J trim: 3 bases; unmatched bases: 8. In the germline V gene, CDR1 corresponds to MGHRA and CDR2 to YSYEKL. This clone was seen only once. Its recognized antigen is unknown. Qualities for individual bases were not recorded, and no much larger clone is one base off. Summary of the overall study and its limitations: In vitro tests confirmed that a few of the cytomegalovirus-associated TCR beta chains recognize cytomegalovirus antigens. All 120 or so repertoires were used to score co-occurrence in the validation cohort in a later analysis, because that analysis had no HLA typing for the cohort. It was suggested by the authors that the approach could potentially be generalized to other disease states and immunological phenotypes. A total of some 180 TCR beta chains were listed by the study as associated with cytomegalovirus. The classifier was reported to diagnose cytomegalovirus status with high specificity and sensitivity in both the original cohort and the validation cohort. Across donors, most TCR sequences were observed very rarely, whereas some public TCRs were present in many individuals. Of the cluster scores, about 94% were above 0 in a later analysis, which found that TCRs clustered in the first cohort also tended to co-occur in the 95 to 150 validation repertoires.

The receptor library was made with the immunoSEQ multiplex PCR assay. Under the source paper's analysis protocol: A statistical classification framework was built to diagnose cytomegalovirus status from the catalog of TCR beta chain sequences. In TCRdb, the immuneACCESS table is reduced to in-frame sequences with V and J assigned. These tables do not hold every clone; where another copy was compared, an unresolved V gene accounts for under half, and the others remain unexplained. That table is the source of V, J and clone size, and D and trimming were worked out from the DNA. Recorded for this sample are roughly 140,000 clones; just over 90% of them occurred a single time. Together, the top ten hold about 0.7% of the sample. The donors were included in the validation cohort of over a hundred subjects, a group kept apart from the roughly 670-subject first cohort.

The sequence came from a man younger than 30 in good health and CMV-seronegative. The sequenced sample was PBMCs. The V and J segments used are TRBV4-1 and TRBJ2-7; TRBD2 agrees with 13 junctional bases. The CDR3 region reads CASSQEYTSGGVNYEQYF. The nucleotide sequence reads TGCGCCAGCAGCCAAGAATACACTAGCGGGGGGGTAAACTACGAGCAGTACTTC.